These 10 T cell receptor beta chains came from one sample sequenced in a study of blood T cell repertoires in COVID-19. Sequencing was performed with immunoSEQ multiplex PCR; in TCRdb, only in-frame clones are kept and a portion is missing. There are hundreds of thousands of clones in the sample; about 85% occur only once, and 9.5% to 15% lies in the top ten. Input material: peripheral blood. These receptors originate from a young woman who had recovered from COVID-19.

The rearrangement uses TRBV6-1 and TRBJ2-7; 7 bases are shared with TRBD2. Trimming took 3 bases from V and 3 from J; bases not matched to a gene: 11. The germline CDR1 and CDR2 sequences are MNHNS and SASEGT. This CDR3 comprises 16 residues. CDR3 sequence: CASSEGTGTTRYEQYF. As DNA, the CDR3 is TGTGCCAGCAGTGAGGGGACCGGGACTACTCGCTACGAGCAGTACTTC.

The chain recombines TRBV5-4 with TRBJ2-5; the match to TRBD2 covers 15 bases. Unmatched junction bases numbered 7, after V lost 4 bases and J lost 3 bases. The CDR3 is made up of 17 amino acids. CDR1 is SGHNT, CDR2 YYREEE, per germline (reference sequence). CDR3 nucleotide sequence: TGTGCCAGCAGCCCAGGACTAGCGGGAGGGTTGAAAGAGACCCAGTACTTC. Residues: CASSPGLAGGLKETQYF.

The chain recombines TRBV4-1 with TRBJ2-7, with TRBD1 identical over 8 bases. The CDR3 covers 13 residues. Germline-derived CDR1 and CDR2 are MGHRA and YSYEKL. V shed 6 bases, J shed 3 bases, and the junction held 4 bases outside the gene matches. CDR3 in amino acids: CASRKTGDYEQYF. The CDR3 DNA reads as TGCGCCAGCAGAAAGACAGGGGACTACGAGCAGTACTTC.

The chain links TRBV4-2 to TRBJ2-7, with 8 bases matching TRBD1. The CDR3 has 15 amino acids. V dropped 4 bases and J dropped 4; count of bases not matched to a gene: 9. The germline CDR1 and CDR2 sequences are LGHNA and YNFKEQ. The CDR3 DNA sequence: TGTGCCAGCAGCCCAGGACAGGGAGACGGGTACGAGCAGTACTTC. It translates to CASSPGQGDGYEQYF.

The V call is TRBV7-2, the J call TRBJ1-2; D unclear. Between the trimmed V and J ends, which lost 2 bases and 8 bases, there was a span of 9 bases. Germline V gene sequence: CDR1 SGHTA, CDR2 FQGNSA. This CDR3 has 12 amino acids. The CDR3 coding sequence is TGTGCCAGCAGCTTACACGGGAGGGGCTACACCTTC. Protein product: CASSLHGRGYTF.

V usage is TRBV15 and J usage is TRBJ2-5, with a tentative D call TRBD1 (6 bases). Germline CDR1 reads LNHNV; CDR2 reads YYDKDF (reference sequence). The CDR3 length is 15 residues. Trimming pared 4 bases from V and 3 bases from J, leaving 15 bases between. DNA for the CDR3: TGTGCCACCAGCACCCTATCGGACAGAAAAGAGACCCAGTACTTC. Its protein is CATSTLSDRKETQYF.

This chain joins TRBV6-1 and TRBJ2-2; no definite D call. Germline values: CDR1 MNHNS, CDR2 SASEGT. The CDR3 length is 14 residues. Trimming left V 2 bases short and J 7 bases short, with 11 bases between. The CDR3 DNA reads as TGTGCCAGCAGTGAATTTCTTTTGAGCGGGGAGCTGTTTTTT. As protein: CASSEFLLSGELFF.

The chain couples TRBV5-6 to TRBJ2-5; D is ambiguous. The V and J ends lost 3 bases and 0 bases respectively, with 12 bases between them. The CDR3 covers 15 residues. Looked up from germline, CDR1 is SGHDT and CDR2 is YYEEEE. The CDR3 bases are TGTGCCAGCAGCTCTATGCAGGCGCACCAAGAGACCCAGTACTTC. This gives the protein CASSSMQAHQETQYF.

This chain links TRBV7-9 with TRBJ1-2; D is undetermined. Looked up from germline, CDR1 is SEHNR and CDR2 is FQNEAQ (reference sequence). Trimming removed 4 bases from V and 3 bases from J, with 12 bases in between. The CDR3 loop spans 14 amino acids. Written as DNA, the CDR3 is TGTGCCAGCAGCTACCAACAAATGGACTATGGCTACACCTTC. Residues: CASSYQQMDYGYTF.

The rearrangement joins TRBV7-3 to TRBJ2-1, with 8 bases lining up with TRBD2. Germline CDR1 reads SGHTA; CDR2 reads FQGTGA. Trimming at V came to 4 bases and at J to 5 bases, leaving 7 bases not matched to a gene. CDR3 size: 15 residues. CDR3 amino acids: CASSYGTSSHNEQFF. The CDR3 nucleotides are TGTGCCAGCAGCTACGGGACTAGTTCCCACAATGAGCAGTTCTTC.